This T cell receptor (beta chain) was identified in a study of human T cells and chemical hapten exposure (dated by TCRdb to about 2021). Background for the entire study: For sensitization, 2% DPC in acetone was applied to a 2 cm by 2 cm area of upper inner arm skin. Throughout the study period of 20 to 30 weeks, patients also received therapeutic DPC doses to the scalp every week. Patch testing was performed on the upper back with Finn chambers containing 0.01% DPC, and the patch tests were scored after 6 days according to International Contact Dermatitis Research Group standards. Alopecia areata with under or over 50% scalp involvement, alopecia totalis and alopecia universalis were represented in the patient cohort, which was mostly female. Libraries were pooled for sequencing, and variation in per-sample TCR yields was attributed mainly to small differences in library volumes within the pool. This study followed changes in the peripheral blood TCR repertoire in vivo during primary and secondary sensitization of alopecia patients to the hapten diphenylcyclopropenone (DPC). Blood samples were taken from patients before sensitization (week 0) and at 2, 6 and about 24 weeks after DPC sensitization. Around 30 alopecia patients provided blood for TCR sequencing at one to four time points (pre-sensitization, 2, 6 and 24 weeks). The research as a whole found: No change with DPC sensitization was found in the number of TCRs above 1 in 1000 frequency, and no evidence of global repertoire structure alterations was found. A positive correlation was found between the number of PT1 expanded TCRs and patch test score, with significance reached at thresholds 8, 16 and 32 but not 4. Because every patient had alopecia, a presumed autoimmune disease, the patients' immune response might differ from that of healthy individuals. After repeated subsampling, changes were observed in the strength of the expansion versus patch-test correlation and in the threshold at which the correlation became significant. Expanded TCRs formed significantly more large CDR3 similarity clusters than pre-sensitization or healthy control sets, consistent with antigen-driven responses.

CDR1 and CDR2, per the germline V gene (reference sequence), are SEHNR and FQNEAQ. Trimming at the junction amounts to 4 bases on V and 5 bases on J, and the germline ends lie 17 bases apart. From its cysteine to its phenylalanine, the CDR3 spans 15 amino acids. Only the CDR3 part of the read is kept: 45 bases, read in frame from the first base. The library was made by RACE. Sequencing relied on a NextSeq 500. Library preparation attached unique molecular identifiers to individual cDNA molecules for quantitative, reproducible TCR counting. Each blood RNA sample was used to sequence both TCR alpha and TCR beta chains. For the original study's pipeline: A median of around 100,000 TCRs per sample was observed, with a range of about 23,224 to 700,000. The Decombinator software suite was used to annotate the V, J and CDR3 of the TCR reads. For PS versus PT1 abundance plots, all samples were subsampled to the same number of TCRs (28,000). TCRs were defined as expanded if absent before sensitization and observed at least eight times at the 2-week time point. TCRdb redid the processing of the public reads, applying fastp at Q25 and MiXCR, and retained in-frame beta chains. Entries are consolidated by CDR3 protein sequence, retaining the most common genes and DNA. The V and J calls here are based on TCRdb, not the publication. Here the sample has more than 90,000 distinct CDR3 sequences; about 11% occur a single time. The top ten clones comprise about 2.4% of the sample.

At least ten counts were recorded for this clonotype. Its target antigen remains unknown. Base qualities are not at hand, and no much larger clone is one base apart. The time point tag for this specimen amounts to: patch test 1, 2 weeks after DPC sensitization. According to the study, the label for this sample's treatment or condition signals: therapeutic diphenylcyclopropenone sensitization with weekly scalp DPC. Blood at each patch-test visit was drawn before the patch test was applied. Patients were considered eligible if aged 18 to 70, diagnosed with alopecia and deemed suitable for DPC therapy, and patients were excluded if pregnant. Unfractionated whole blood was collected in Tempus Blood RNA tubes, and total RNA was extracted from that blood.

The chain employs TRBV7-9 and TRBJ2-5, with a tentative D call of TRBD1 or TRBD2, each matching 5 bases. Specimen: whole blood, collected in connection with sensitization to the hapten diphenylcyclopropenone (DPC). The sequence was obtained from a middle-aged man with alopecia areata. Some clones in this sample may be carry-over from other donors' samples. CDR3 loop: CASSSTRGFSETQYF. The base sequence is TGTGCCAGCAGCTCAACGAGGGGCTTCTCGGAGACCCAGTACTTC. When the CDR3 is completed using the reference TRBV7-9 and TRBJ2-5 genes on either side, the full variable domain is DTGVSQNPRHKITKRGQNVTFRCDPISEHNRLYWYRQTLGQGPEFLTYFQNEAQLEKSRLLSDRFSAERPKGSFSTLEIQRTEQGDSAMYLCASSSTRGFSETQYFGPGTRLLVL.